The rows below give T cell receptor beta chains drawn from one sample of a study of cytomegalovirus exposure and HLA in healthy donors. Assay used: immunoSEQ multiplex PCR; TCRdb lists only in-frame clones, some missing. The table includes under 200,000 clones, around 82% detected once. Sequencing was done on a sample of PBMCs. These receptors originate from a man between 35 and 55 years old in good health and CMV-seronegative. The CDR3 runs from the conserved cysteine through the conserved F or W.

j_call v_call cdr3_aa
TRBJ2-7 TRBV6-1 CASSEEGQGPFEQYF
TRBJ2-6 TRBV5-8 CASSLEGLDSGANVLTF
TRBJ2-2 TRBV5-6 CASSPPRQSLGELFF
TRBJ1-1 TRBV4-3 CASSQDPRENTEAFF
TRBJ2-7 TRBV6-5 CASSRGLAGDEQYF
TRBJ2-1 TRBV4-3 CASSEGHRQDEQFF
TRBJ2-7 TRBV30 CAQLAGVDYEQYF
TRBJ2-7 TRBV7-2 CASSLAFQASYEQYF
TRBJ1-5 TRBV6-6 CASSSGEPQHF
TRBJ2-1 TRBV30 CAWSARGITYNEQFF
TRBJ1-2 TRBV6-9 CASSYNSYDGYTF
TRBJ2-1 TRBV4-3 CASSPGLAEYNEQFF
TRBJ1-4 TRBV10-2 CASRQANEKLFF
TRBJ1-4 TRBV5-1 CASRGLGEKLFF
TRBJ2-7 TRBV5-6 CASSLYGEQYF
TRBJ2-5 TRBV7-9 CASSLASRQGARRTQYF
TRBJ1-1 TRBV4-1 CASSQASGGDTEAFF
TRBJ2-7 TRBV19 CASSRDGGIAQYF
TRBJ2-7 TRBV4-3 CASSQDTVQGKGAYEQYF
TRBJ2-7 TRBV18 CASSPDTGPGQYF
TRBJ2-7 TRBV5-4 CASSRASQGGGEQYF
TRBJ2-5 TRBV6-5 CASSYSGRGLGETQYF
TRBJ2-1 TRBV7-8 CASSLRIYNEQFF
TRBJ2-3 TRBV2 CASSEALTRSTDTQYF
TRBJ2-1 TRBV6-5 CASSRTRYNEQFF
TRBJ1-2 TRBV7-2 CASSQTGYGYTF
TRBJ2-7 TRBV14 CASSFQAYEQYF
TRBJ2-5 TRBV30 CAWSDSPLETQYF
TRBJ2-1 TRBV11-2 CASSFVTGANEQFF
TRBJ1-4 TRBV19 CASRAGTGADEKLFF
TRBJ2-7 TRBV6-5 CASSRQLSYEQYF
TRBJ2-7 TRBV18 CASSLNQGIGYEQYF
TRBJ1-3 TRBV7-2 CASSLDRGQGNTIYF
TRBJ2-5 TRBV12-5 CASGLGTTETQYF
TRBJ2-3 TRBV29-1 CSVDVGGIDTQYF
TRBJ1-1 TRBV10-3 CAIKLGQANTEAFF
TRBJ2-2 TRBV7-2 CASSLGTGTGELFF
TRBJ1-2 TRBV7-2 CASSLVPAGGDGYTF
TRBJ2-7 TRBV19 CASSMDRDYEQYF
TRBJ1-3 TRBV6-1 CASSAGDTSGNTIYF
TRBJ2-3 TRBV6-6 CASSARDGDTQYF
TRBJ2-3 TRBV4-3 CASSQGPESGDTQYF
TRBJ1-1 TRBV7-3 CASSLTPRGEAFF
TRBJ2-7 TRBV7-2 CASSLGQDRYEQYF
TRBJ1-1 TRBV9 CASTPLQRNTEAFF
TRBJ2-7 TRBV7-2 CASSMTSGSAYEQYF
TRBJ1-1 TRBV19 CASSFTRGTEAFF
. TRBV25-1 CASSGGTGSSYEQYF
TRBJ1-5 TRBV12-5 CASGLVLSDTGNQPQHF
TRBJ2-5 TRBV19 CASSIGTGEGYQETQYF